Below, 14 T cell receptor beta chains from the same sample are listed, as sequenced in a study of CD8 T cells in ankylosing spondylitis. TCRdb reprocessed the 5' RACE reads via MiXCR and lists one record per CDR3 protein. The sample has about 250,000 distinct CDR3 sequences, roughly 32% seen once. The material sequenced was blood, either unsorted or a sorted T cell fraction (not recorded which). The receptors were sampled from a male donor with ankylosing spondylitis or in good health (not recorded which).

This sequence joins TRBV5-5 and TRBJ2-7; 8 positions match TRBD1. The CDR3 covers 17 residues. Unmatched junction bases numbered 9, after V lost 1 base and J lost 0 bases. Germline V gene data show CDR1 as SGHKS and CDR2 as YYEKEE (reference sequence). DNA of the CDR3: TGTGCCAGCAGCTTGAGTCAGGGGGCGGCTGTCTCCTACGAGCAGTACTTC. It translates to CASSLSQGAAVSYEQYF.

V usage is TRBV7-2 and J usage is TRBJ2-7, with TRBD2 identical over 8 bases. CDR3 length equals 14 residues. The V segment lost 3 bases and the J segment 3 bases; nucleotides outside the gene matches: 4. Germline V CDR1 and CDR2: SGHTA, FQGNSA. The CDR3 DNA reads as TGTGCCAGCAGCTTCGGACTAGCATTCTACGAGCAGTACTTC. It specifies CASSFGLAFYEQYF. Together with reference TRBV7-2 and TRBJ2-7, the CDR3 gives the full variable domain: GAGVSQSPSNKVTEKGKDVELRCDPISGHTALYWYRQSLGQGLEFLIYFQGNSAPDKSGLPSDRFSAERTGGSVSTLTIQRTQQEDSAVYLCASSFGLAFYEQYFGPGTRLTVT.

This clonotype appeared many times. The CDR3 region is CSATPGQGANYGYTF. CDR3 in DNA: TGCAGTGCTACCCCTGGACAGGGCGCCAACTATGGCTACACCTTC. This rearrangement joins TRBV20-1 to TRBJ1-2; TRBD1 matches at 8 bases. There are 15 residues in the CDR3. V was clipped by 4 bases and J by 2 bases; unmatched bases: 9. The germline gives CDR1 DFQATT, CDR2 SNEGSKA (reference sequence).

The J gene is TRBJ2-2, the V gene TRBV20-1; perhaps TRBD1 as D (5 bases). Germline CDR1 DFQATT, CDR2 SNEGSKA (reference sequence). The V gene lost 3 bases and the J gene lost 6 bases, with 17 bases spanning the gap. This CDR3 region has 15 residues. This CDR3 is CSASPRRALPGELFF. CDR3 bases: TGCAGTGCTAGCCCGCGCAGGGCTTTGCCCGGGGAGCTGTTTTTT.

This chain uses TRBV7-9 with TRBJ1-2; no definite D call. V dropped 0 bases and J dropped 7 bases, with 6 bases sitting between them. The germline V gene encodes CDR1 SEHNR and CDR2 FQNEAQ (reference sequence). The CDR3 consists of 12 residues. CDR3 in DNA: TGTGCCAGCAGCTTAGCGGCCGCTGGCTACACCTTC. Encoded protein: CASSLAAAGYTF.

This clonotype occurred many times. V is TRBV20-1 and J is TRBJ1-2; 9 nucleotides match TRBD1. This CDR3 region has 15 residues. V was pared by 5 bases and J by 2 bases, with 9 bases of the junction left unmatched. Germline-derived CDR1 and CDR2 are DFQATT and SNEGSKA (reference sequence). The CDR3 reads CSALRGTGSNYGYTF. In nucleotides, the CDR3 is TGCAGTGCTCTTAGGGGGACAGGGTCCAACTATGGCTACACCTTC.

This clonotype showed up just a few times. The CDR3 nucleotides are TGTGCCACCAGCCTTCGACTAGCGGATTCCTACAATGAGCAGTTCTTC. It is translated as CATSLRLADSYNEQFF. The V gene is TRBV15, the J gene TRBJ2-1, with 9 positions matching TRBD2. Germline V gene lookup returns CDR1 LNHNV and CDR2 YYDKDF (reference sequence). The CDR3 extends over 16 amino acids. The ends lost 5 bases at V and 1 base at J; junction bases unmatched: 6.

This chain joins TRBV7-3 and TRBJ2-3, with D possibly matching TRBD2 (5 bases). Germline V gives CDR1 SGHTA, CDR2 FQGTGA. Between the trimmed V and J ends, which lost 5 bases and 5 bases, there was a span of 11 bases. This CDR3 is 13 amino acids long. CDR3 in amino acids: CASSALGQDTQYF. As DNA, the CDR3 is TGTGCCAGCAGCGCACTAGGGCAAGATACGCAGTATTTT.

V and J are TRBV19 and TRBJ2-7; TRBD2 matches 9 bases. With 6 bases clipped from V and 4 bases from J, the junction kept 7 bases outside the gene matches. Per the germline V gene, CDR1 is LNHDA and CDR2 is SQIVND (reference sequence). The CDR3 consists of 14 residues. The CDR3 spells CASSPASGEYEQYF. CDR3 DNA sequence: TGTGCCAGTAGCCCGGCTAGCGGGGAGTACGAGCAGTACTTC.

The chain carries TRBV7-9 and TRBJ2-5; no firm D call. CDR1 and CDR2 from the germline V gene are SEHNR and FQNEAQ (reference sequence). The CDR3 sequence is 14 residues long. V shed 2 bases and J shed 2 bases, with 9 bases lying between them. Here the CDR3 reads CASSLPAPQETQYF. CDR3 DNA: TGTGCCAGCAGCTTACCGGCGCCTCAAGAGACCCAGTACTTC.

Only a few counts were recorded for this clonotype. The rearrangement links TRBV7-2 to TRBJ2-1; no reliable D call. CDR1 SGHTA and CDR2 FQGNSA come from the germline V gene. Trimming pared 5 bases from V and 4 bases from J, leaving 9 bases between. The CDR3 has 13 amino acids. The CDR3 region is CASSPYLYNEQFF. The CDR3 DNA reads TGTGCCAGCAGCCCGTACCTATACAATGAGCAGTTCTTC.

The chain combines TRBV12-3 or TRBV12-4 with TRBJ1-1; no firm D call. The CDR3 spans 15 residues. V was clipped by 2 bases and J by 0 bases, with 10 bases between them. CDR3 bases: TGTGCCAGCAGTTTATCCCGATCAATGAACACTGAAGCTTTCTTT. Protein sequence: CASSLSRSMNTEAFF.

The chain couples TRBV10-3 to TRBJ1-2; D call uncertain. Germline CDR1 ENHRY, CDR2 SYGVKD. Trimming removed 7 bases at V and 3 bases at J, with 9 bases between. The CDR3 length is 12 residues. The CDR3: CAIMQLDYGYTF. DNA for the CDR3: TGTGCCATCATGCAACTGGACTATGGCTACACCTTC.

This clonotype was observed at least ten times. The gene calls are TRBV27 and TRBJ2-3, with D uncertain. With 6 bases removed from V and 0 bases from J, the gap between germline ends came to 4 bases. This CDR3 contains 12 residues. CDR1 is MNHEY and CDR2 is SMNVEV in the germline V gene (reference sequence). The CDR3 region is CASSQSTDTQYF. For the CDR3, the DNA is TGTGCCAGCAGCCAAAGCACAGATACGCAGTATTTT.